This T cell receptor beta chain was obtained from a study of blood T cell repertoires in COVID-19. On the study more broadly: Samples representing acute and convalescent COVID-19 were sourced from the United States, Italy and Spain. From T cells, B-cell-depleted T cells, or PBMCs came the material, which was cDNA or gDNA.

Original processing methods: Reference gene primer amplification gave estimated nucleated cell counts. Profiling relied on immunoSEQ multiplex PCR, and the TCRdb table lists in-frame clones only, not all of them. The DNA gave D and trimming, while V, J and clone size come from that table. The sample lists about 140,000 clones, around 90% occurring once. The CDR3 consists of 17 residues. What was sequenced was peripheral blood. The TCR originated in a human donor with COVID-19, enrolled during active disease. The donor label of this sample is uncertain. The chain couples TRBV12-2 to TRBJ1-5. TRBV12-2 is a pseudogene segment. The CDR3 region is CASRPTGNTGSNQPQHF. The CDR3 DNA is TGTGCAAGTCGCCCCACGGGGAACACCGGTAGCAATCAGCCCCAGCATTTT.